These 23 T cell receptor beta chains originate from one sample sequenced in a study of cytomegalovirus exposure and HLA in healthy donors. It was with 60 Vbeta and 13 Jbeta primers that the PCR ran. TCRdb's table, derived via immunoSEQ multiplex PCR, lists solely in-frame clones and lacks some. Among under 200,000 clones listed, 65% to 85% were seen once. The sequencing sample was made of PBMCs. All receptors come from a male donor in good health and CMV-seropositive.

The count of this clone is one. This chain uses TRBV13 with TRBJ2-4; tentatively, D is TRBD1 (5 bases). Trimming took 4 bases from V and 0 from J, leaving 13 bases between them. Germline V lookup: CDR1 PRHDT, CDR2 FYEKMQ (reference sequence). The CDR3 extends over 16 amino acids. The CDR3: CASSSKGILAKNIQYF. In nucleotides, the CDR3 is TGTGCCAGCAGCTCGAAGGGGATTCTAGCCAAAAACATTCAGTACTTC.

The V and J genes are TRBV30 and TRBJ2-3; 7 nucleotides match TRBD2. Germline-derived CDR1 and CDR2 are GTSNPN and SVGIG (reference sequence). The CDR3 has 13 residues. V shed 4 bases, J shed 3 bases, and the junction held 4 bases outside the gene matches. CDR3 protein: CAWTSGVTDTQYF. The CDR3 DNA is TGTGCCTGGACTAGCGGAGTAACAGATACGCAGTATTTT.

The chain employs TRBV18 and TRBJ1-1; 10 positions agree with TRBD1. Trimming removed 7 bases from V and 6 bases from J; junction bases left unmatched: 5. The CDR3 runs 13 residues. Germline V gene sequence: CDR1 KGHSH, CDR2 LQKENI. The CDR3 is CASFRDRGAEAFF. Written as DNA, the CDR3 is TGTGCCAGCTTCCGGGACAGGGGCGCTGAAGCTTTCTTT.

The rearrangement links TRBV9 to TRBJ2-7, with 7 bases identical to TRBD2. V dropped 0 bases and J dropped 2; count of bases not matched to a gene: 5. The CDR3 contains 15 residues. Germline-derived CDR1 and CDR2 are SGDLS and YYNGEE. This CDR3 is CASSVVASGAYEQYF. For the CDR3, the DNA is TGTGCCAGCAGCGTAGTGGCTAGCGGAGCCTACGAGCAGTACTTC.

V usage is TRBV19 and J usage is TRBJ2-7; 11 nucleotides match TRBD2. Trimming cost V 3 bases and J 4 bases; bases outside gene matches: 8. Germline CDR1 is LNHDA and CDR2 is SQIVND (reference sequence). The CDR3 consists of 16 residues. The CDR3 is CASSMNVGLADYEQYF. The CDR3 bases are TGTGCCAGTAGTATGAATGTGGGACTAGCGGATTACGAGCAGTACTTC.

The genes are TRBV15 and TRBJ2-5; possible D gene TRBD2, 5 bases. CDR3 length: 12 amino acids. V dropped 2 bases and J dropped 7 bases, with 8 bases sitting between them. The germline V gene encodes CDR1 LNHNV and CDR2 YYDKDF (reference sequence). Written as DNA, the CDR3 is TGTGCCACCAGCAGATCCGGGGTGACCCAGTACTTC. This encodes CATSRSGVTQYF.

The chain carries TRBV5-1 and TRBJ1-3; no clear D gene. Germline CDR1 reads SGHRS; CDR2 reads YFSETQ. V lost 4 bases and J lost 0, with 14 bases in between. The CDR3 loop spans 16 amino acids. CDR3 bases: TGCGCCAGCAGCGACACCGGATTTATCTCTGGAAACACCATATATTTT. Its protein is CASSDTGFISGNTIYF.

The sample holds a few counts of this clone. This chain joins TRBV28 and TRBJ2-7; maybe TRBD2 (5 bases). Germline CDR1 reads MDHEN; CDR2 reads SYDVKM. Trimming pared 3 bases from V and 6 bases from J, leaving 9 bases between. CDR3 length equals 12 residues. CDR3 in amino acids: CASSFLALEQYF. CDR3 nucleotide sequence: TGTGCCAGCAGTTTCCTAGCTCTCGAGCAGTACTTC.

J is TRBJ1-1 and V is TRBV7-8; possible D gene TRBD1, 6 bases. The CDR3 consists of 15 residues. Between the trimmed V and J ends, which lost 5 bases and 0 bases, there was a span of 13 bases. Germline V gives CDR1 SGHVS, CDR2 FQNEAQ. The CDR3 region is CASSHRDLMNTEAFF. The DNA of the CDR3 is TGTGCCAGCAGCCACAGGGACCTCATGAACACTGAAGCTTTCTTT.

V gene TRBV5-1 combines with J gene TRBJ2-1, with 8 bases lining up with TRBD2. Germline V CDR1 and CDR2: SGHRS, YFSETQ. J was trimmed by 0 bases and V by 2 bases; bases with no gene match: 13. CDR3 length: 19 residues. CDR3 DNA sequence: TGCGCCAGCAGCTTTGGGAATCCACTAGCGGCAGCCTCCTACAATGAGCAGTTCTTC. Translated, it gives CASSFGNPLAAASYNEQFF.

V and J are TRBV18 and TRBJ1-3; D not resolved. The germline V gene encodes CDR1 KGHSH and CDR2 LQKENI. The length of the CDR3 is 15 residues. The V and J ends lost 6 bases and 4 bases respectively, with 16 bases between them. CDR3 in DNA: TGTGCCAGCTCGGCCGGCCTTTCGGGGGGAAACACCATATATTTT. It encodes CASSAGLSGGNTIYF.

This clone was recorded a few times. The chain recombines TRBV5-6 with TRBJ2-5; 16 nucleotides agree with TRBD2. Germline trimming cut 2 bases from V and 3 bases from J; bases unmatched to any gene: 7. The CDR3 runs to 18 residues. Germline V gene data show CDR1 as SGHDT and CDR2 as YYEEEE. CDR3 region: CASSLGTSGRAQEETQYF. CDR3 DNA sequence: TGTGCCAGCAGCTTAGGGACTAGCGGGAGGGCGCAAGAAGAGACCCAGTACTTC.

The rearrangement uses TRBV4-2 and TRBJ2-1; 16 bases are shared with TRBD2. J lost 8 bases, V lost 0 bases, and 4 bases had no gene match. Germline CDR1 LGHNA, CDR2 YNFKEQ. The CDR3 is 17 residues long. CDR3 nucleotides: TGTGCCAGCAGCCAAGATCCGGGACTAGCGGGAGGGCATGAGCAGTTCTTC. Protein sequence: CASSQDPGLAGGHEQFF.

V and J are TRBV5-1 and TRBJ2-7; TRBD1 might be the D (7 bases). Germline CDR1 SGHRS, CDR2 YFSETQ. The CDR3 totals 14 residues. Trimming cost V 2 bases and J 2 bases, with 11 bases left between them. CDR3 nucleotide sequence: TGCGCCAGCAGCTTACGCGGGACAGCCTACGAGCAGTACTTC. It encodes CASSLRGTAYEQYF.

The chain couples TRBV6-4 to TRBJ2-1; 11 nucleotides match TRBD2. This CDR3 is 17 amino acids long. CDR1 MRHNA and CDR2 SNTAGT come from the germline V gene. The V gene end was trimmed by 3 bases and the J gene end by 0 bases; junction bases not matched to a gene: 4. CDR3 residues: CASSELAGESSYNEQFF. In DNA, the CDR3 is TGTGCCAGCAGTGAACTAGCGGGGGAAAGCTCCTACAATGAGCAGTTCTTC.

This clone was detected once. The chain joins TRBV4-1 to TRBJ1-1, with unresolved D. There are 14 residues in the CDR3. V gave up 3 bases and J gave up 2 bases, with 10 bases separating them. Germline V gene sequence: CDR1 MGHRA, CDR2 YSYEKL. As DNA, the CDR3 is TGCGCCAGCAGCCAGGAGAGGGCCAACACTGAAGCTTTCTTT. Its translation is CASSQERANTEAFF.

CDR3 DNA sequence: TGTGCCTGGAGTGTAACAGGAAACACCATATATTTT. It is translated as CAWSVTGNTIYF. The chain has TRBV30 and TRBJ1-3; D remains ambiguous. Per germline, CDR1 GTSNPN and CDR2 SVGIG (reference sequence). The CDR3 is 12 amino acids. V lost 0 bases and J 4 bases, leaving 4 bases between the germline ends.

The CDR3 sequence: CASSRWVGEDNEQFF. The CDR3 DNA reads TGTGCCAGCAGTCGTTGGGTTGGCGAGGACAATGAGCAGTTCTTC. The genes are TRBV27 and TRBJ2-1, with D unclear. V was cut by 5 bases and J by 5 bases, with 16 bases left in between. The CDR3 contains 15 residues. In germline, CDR1 is MNHEY, CDR2 SMNVEV (reference sequence).

CDR3 protein: CASSAAGGIGETQYF. The DNA of the CDR3 is TGTGCCAGCAGTGCCGCGGGAGGTATCGGGGAGACCCAGTACTTC. The rearrangement links TRBV6-1 to TRBJ2-5; 8 positions agree with TRBD2. The CDR3 runs to 15 residues. V lost 4 bases to trimming and J lost 5 bases; unmatched junction nucleotides: 9. Looked up from germline, CDR1 is MNHNS and CDR2 is SASEGT.

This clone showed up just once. This chain's CDR3 is CASSPGEVIQYF. CDR3 DNA: TGTGCCAGCAGCCCAGGGGAAGTCATTCAGTACTTC. This chain connects TRBV21-1 to TRBJ2-4; TRBD1 is the table's D call, not checked against the DNA. TRBV21-1 is recorded as a pseudogene. CDR3 length equals 12 residues.

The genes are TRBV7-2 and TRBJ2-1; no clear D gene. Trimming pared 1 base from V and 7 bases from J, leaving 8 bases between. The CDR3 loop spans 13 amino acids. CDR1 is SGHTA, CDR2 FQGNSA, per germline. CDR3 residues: CASSLEGRNEQFF. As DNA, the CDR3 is TGTGCCAGCAGCTTAGAAGGCAGGAATGAGCAGTTCTTC.

Here the CDR3 reads CASRGTGDQPQHF. The CDR3 DNA reads TGTGCCAGCAGGGGGACAGGGGATCAGCCCCAGCATTTT. The chain uses TRBV2 and TRBJ1-5, with 10 positions matching TRBD1. V lost 6 bases and J lost 5; bases outside the gene matches: 1. This CDR3 comprises 13 residues. The germline CDR1 and CDR2 sequences are SNHLY and FYNNEI.

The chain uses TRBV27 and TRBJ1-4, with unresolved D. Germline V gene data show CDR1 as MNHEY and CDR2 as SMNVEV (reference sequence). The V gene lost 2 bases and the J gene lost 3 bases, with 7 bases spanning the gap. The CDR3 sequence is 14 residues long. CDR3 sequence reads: CASSLSGANEKLFF. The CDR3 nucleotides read TGTGCCAGCAGTTTAAGCGGCGCTAATGAAAAACTGTTTTTT.